This entry lists 17 T cell receptor beta chains sequenced from one sample in a study of blood T cell repertoires in COVID-19. Method: immunoSEQ multiplex PCR; TCRdb's copy keeps in-frame clones and lacks some. The table records fewer than 250,000 clones, 70% to 90% of them present only once. Sequencing was done on a sample of peripheral blood. These TCRs come from a man between 40 and 49 years old with acute or convalescent COVID-19.

This sequence joins TRBV27 and TRBJ1-5; D call uncertain. The germline CDR1 and CDR2 sequences are MNHEY and SMNVEV (reference sequence). This CDR3 has 14 residues. V lost 5 bases to trimming and J lost 4 bases, with 12 bases between them. In DNA, the CDR3 is TGTGCCAGCAGTACCCTGACGGGGAATCAGCCCCAGCATTTT. Amino acids: CASSTLTGNQPQHF.

The sample holds a few counts of this clone. The chain combines TRBV19 with TRBJ2-4; the match to TRBD1 covers 11 bases. The trim removed 6 bases at V and 6 bases at J, leaving 16 bases unmatched. Germline V CDR1 and CDR2: LNHDA, SQIVND (reference sequence). This CDR3 has 18 residues. The CDR3 reads CASRDGQGAVRSTNIQYF. CDR3 DNA sequence: TGTGCCAGTAGGGATGGACAGGGGGCTGTCAGGTCTACAAACATTCAGTACTTC.

J is TRBJ1-5 and V is TRBV4-2; 8 nucleotides match TRBD1. Germline V CDR1 and CDR2: LGHNA, YNFKEQ. J was trimmed by 4 bases and V by 0 bases; bases with no gene match: 11. The CDR3 runs 18 residues. This chain's CDR3 is CASSQDPARTGFNQPQHF. The CDR3 DNA sequence: TGTGCCAGCAGCCAAGATCCCGCCCGGACAGGGTTTAATCAGCCCCAGCATTTT.

The rearrangement links TRBV7-3 to TRBJ2-6; 8 positions agree with TRBD1. CDR1 and CDR2 from the germline V gene are SGHTA and FQGTGA. V shed 5 bases, J shed 2 bases, and the junction held 11 bases outside the gene matches. The CDR3 is 18 residues long. The CDR3: CASSPKRQGWTGANVLTF. In DNA, the CDR3 is TGTGCCAGCAGCCCCAAGAGACAGGGGTGGACTGGGGCCAACGTCCTGACTTTC.

The V gene is TRBV2, the J gene TRBJ2-7; 15 nucleotides agree with TRBD2. J gave up 4 bases and V 6 bases, and 4 bases lay outside the gene matches. CDR3 length equals 15 residues. In germline, CDR1 is SNHLY, CDR2 FYNNEI. The CDR3 here is CASRGTSGRSYEQYF. The CDR3 coding sequence is TGTGCCAGCAGGGGGACTAGCGGGAGGTCATACGAGCAGTACTTC.

The V and J genes are TRBV3-1 (or the pseudogene TRBV3-2) and TRBJ1-2; D may be TRBD1 (6 bases). Germline V gene lookup returns CDR1 LGHDT and CDR2 YNNKEL (reference sequence). The V end was cut by 7 bases, the J end by 1 base, with 19 bases between. The CDR3 covers 16 residues. The CDR3 DNA follows: TGTGCCAGCAACCCTTCCGATGGGGGCGTTAACTATGGCTACACCTTC. Its translation: CASNPSDGGVNYGYTF.

The chain is built from TRBV11-3 and TRBJ1-1, with D perhaps TRBD1 (6 bases). Per germline, CDR1 SGHNT and CDR2 YENEEA. CDR3 size: 12 residues. Trimming removed 4 bases from V and 4 bases from J, with 7 bases in between. The CDR3 region has the DNA TGTGCCAGCAGCTCCAGGGGCACTGAAGCTTTCTTT. Translating gives CASSSRGTEAFF.

This sequence joins TRBV15 and TRBJ1-5, with D uncertain. Trimming left V 7 bases short and J 3 bases short, with 13 bases between. The V gene's germline CDR1 is LNHNV and CDR2 YYDKDF (reference sequence). CDR3 length equals 14 residues. The CDR3 loop is CATILDGLNQPQHF. CDR3 bases: TGTGCCACCATCCTTGACGGACTCAATCAGCCCCAGCATTTT.

The chain carries TRBV10-3 and TRBJ1-2, with no clear D. The V end lost 3 bases, the J end lost 2 bases, and 7 bases lay between the germline ends. This CDR3 spans 13 amino acids. Germline CDR1 ENHRY, CDR2 SYGVKD. CDR3 sequence: CAISETWNYGYTF. CDR3 DNA sequence: TGTGCCATCAGTGAAACATGGAACTATGGCTACACCTTC.

This chain joins TRBV5-6 and TRBJ1-2, with D possibly matching TRBD1 (5 bases). V was clipped by 2 bases and J by 4 bases, with 15 bases between them. The CDR3 is 15 residues long. Germline CDR1 reads SGHDT; CDR2 reads YYEEEE. The CDR3 reads CASSLDATALYGYTF. The CDR3 nucleotides are TGTGCCAGCAGCTTAGATGCGACAGCCCTCTATGGCTACACCTTC.

This chain joins TRBV13 and TRBJ1-3; TRBD1 is a possible D gene (6 bases). Trimming took 0 bases from V and 0 from J, leaving 9 bases between them. CDR3 length: 16 amino acids. The germline V gene has CDR1 PRHDT and CDR2 FYEKMQ (reference sequence). The CDR3 DNA reads TGTGCCAGCAGCTTAGGGGGACAAATCTCTGGAAACACCATATATTTT. Residues: CASSLGGQISGNTIYF.

This chain connects TRBV27 to TRBJ2-2; weak D call: TRBD2 (6 bases). This CDR3 is built from 16 residues. V was clipped by 4 bases and J by 7 bases, with 19 bases between them. Germline assignment: CDR1 MNHEY and CDR2 SMNVEV (reference sequence). The CDR3 reads CASSSDGSERSGELFF. The CDR3 coding sequence is TGTGCCAGCAGTTCCGACGGGAGTGAACGGAGCGGGGAGCTGTTTTTT.

CDR3 bases: TGCGCCAGCAGCTTGGGCCCCACACGCACAGATACGCAGTATTTT. Its protein is CASSLGPTRTDTQYF. V gene TRBV5-1 combines with J gene TRBJ2-3; no firm D call. V dropped 0 bases and J dropped 1 base, with 9 bases sitting between them. Germline V lookup: CDR1 SGHRS, CDR2 YFSETQ. The CDR3 length is 15 residues.

The chain couples TRBV11-2 to TRBJ1-3; no clear D gene. Germline-derived CDR1 and CDR2 are SGHAT and FQNNGV. CDR3 length: 17 amino acids. V lost 2 bases and J 0 bases, leaving 14 bases between the germline ends. The CDR3, as DNA: TGTGCCAGCAGCTTAAGCGGCAGCGTTTCCTCTGGAAACACCATATATTTT. Protein product: CASSLSGSVSSGNTIYF.

The V gene is TRBV9, the J gene TRBJ1-4; 7 nucleotides match TRBD1. Unmatched junction bases numbered 8, after V lost 4 bases and J lost 5 bases. Germline CDR1 SGDLS, CDR2 YYNGEE. The CDR3 has 15 residues. CDR3: CASSLSPGGNEKLFF. Here the CDR3 DNA reads TGTGCCAGCAGCCTTTCCCCAGGGGGAAATGAAAAACTGTTTTTT.

Written as DNA, the CDR3 is TGCGCCAGCAAGAAGACGGGACAGAGGAGCACAGATACGCAGTATTTT. Its protein product is CASKKTGQRSTDTQYF. The chain carries TRBV5-1 and TRBJ2-3, with 7 bases that match TRBD1. Germline-derived CDR1 and CDR2 are SGHRS and YFSETQ. Trimming cost V 6 bases and J 0 bases; bases outside gene matches: 10. The CDR3 has 16 amino acids.

The chain employs TRBV19 and TRBJ2-7, with D possibly matching TRBD1 (5 bases). In germline, CDR1 is LNHDA, CDR2 SQIVND (reference sequence). The CDR3 runs to 16 residues. With 9 bases removed from V and 5 bases from J, the gap between germline ends came to 26 bases. CDR3 protein: CASLRAPKGSNHEQYF. CDR3 DNA sequence: TGTGCCAGCCTTAGGGCCCCGAAGGGGTCTAACCACGAGCAGTACTTC.